This T cell receptor (beta chain) was captured by sequencing in a study of T-cell reconstitution after alpha-beta-depleted transplantation in children (TCRdb year 2016). At the level of the whole study: Using TCR repertoire profiling, the study quantitatively followed how T-cell immune reconstitution unfolded in children after TCRalphabeta/CD19-depleted allogeneic hematopoietic cell transplantation. Overall study outcomes, separate from this receptor: In some patients, high TCRbeta diversity at day 60 was attributed to recipient T cells and intrathymic progenitors that had survived conditioning. Apparently early alphabetaT-cell count recovery about two months after transplant reportedly relied on only several hundred rapidly expanded clones derived from non-depleted graft cells. Over subsequent months, a decline in hyperexpanded clone frequencies was noted, and after one year, T-cell counts and TCRbeta diversity were mostly ascribed to newly produced T cells.

The library was made by PCR. The listed sequencing device is Illumina HiSeq 2500. TCR libraries were prepared with molecular barcoding, using unique molecular identifiers to normalize TCRbeta repertoire quantification. The public reads were reanalyzed by TCRdb: fastp trimming at Q25, MiXCR alignment, in-frame beta chains only. Identical CDR3 protein sequences are pooled into one entry, listed with their most common genes and DNA. The sample contains around 60,000 distinct CDR3 sequences, 44% of them found a single time. Roughly 98% of the sample rests with the top ten. The treatment or condition label on this specimen signifies: allogeneic hematopoietic cell transplantation with graft depleted of TCRalphabeta T cells and CD19 B cells. TCRalphabeta/CD19-depleted allogeneic hematopoietic cell grafts were given to the transplant recipients, all of whom were children. From the cysteine up to the phenylalanine, the CDR3 has a length of 14 residues. Kept here is only the CDR3 DNA, which spans 42 bases and is read in frame from base 1. Germline trimming: 4 bases from V, 8 bases from J; junction bases outside gene matches: 5.

About this clonotype: What this receptor recognizes is not known. No much larger clonotype is one base removed from it; base qualities were not supplied.

This sample comprised PBMCs, mostly from graft donor cells, obtained 360 days after TCRalphabeta/CD19-depleted stem cell transplant. The receptor's source is a male patient aged 5 to 17 who had a stem cell transplant for acute lymphoblastic leukemia, so the T cells may come from the graft donor. The rearranged segments are TRBV12-3 or TRBV12-4 and TRBJ1-4, with TRBD1 matching 9 junction bases. The DNA sequence is given as TGTGCCAGCAGTTCCACAGGGGGCCTCGAAAAACTGTTTTTT. It is translated as CASSSTGGLEKLFF.